One and the same sample provided the 23 T cell receptor beta chains below, sequenced in a study of cytomegalovirus exposure and HLA in healthy donors. PCR was performed using 60 Vbeta and 13 Jbeta primers. Clones were read by immunoSEQ multiplex PCR, and TCRdb kept only the in-frame ones, dropping some. This table has about 110,000 clones, under 85% appearing once. Sequencing input: PBMCs. The receptors here all came from a woman between 45 and 65 years old in good health and CMV-seropositive.

This clone was seen more than once but under ten times. The CDR3 DNA reads as TGTGCTAGTGACGCGGGGACCCGGAACACTGAAGCTTTCTTT. Protein product: CASDAGTRNTEAFF. The chain couples TRBV12-5 to TRBJ1-1; tentatively, D is TRBD1 (5 bases). This CDR3 comprises 14 residues. CDR1 LGHNT and CDR2 FRNRAP come from the germline V gene. Trimming stripped 7 bases from V and 1 base from J, with 13 bases between.

The rearrangement links TRBV7-9 to TRBJ2-7; 7 positions match TRBD1. CDR3 length equals 15 residues. J gave up 4 bases and V 5 bases, and 11 bases lay outside the gene matches. CDR1 SEHNR and CDR2 FQNEAQ come from the germline V gene (reference sequence). CDR3 bases: TGTGCCAGCAGCCCCGGGACAGAGTCGCCGTACGAGCAGTACTTC. It is translated as CASSPGTESPYEQYF.

The CDR3 bases are TGTGCCAGCAGCTTTAGTCCTAGCGCTCGAGGGGAGTTCTTC. This encodes CASSFSPSARGEFF. This chain joins TRBV7-9 and TRBJ2-1; TRBD2 might be the D (6 bases). CDR1 is SEHNR, CDR2 FQNEAQ, per germline (reference sequence). The CDR3 spans 14 residues. With 3 bases removed from V and 14 bases from J, the gap between germline ends came to 20 bases.

V and J are TRBV7-9 and TRBJ2-7; 9 bases are a match to TRBD2. Germline values: CDR1 SEHNR, CDR2 FQNEAQ (reference sequence). V lost 0 bases and J lost 0; bases outside the gene matches: 12. This CDR3 is 19 amino acids long. The CDR3 region has the DNA TGTGCCAGCAGCTTAGCAGATCTACTAGCGGGCCTTAGCTCCTACGAGCAGTACTTC. This sequence encodes CASSLADLLAGLSSYEQYF.

The rearrangement uses TRBV11-2 and TRBJ1-3; D not certain. Germline CDR1 reads SGHAT; CDR2 reads FQNNGV. V was pared by 0 bases and J by 0 bases, with 9 bases between. This CDR3 comprises 16 residues. CDR3 in DNA: TGTGCCAGCAGCTTAGAAGAGATTCTCTCTGGAAACACCATATATTTT. The encoded protein is CASSLEEILSGNTIYF.

This clone was seen a few times. The chain couples TRBV6-1 to TRBJ1-4; a weak D match, TRBD1 (6 bases). The CDR3 loop spans 15 amino acids. V shed 6 bases and J shed 1 base, with 12 bases lying between them. The V gene's germline CDR1 is MNHNS and CDR2 SASEGT. CDR3 nucleotides: TGTGCCAGCAGGTCCTACAGGGAAACTAATGAAAAACTGTTTTTT. The encoded protein is CASRSYRETNEKLFF.

This CDR3 is CASSFPGTEAFF. DNA of the CDR3: TGTGCCAGCAGCTTCCCCGGGACTGAAGCTTTCTTT. This sequence joins TRBV11-2 and TRBJ1-1; D ambiguous. The CDR3 length is 12 residues. CDR1 SGHAT and CDR2 FQNNGV come from the germline V gene. Trimming pared 3 bases from V and 5 bases from J, leaving 7 bases between.

J is TRBJ1-1 and V is TRBV19; D may be TRBD1 (6 bases). Germline CDR1 reads LNHDA; CDR2 reads SQIVND (reference sequence). The V end lost 3 bases, the J end lost 4 bases, and 9 bases lay between the germline ends. The CDR3 covers 13 residues. Here the CDR3 DNA reads TGTGCCAGTAGTATCGGACAGTTCACTGAAGCTTTCTTT. Protein sequence: CASSIGQFTEAFF.

This chain uses TRBV6-5 with TRBJ2-7; D unclear. The germline CDR1 and CDR2 sequences are MNHEY and SVGAGI. With 0 bases removed from V and 3 bases from J, the gap between germline ends came to 9 bases. The CDR3 sequence is 14 residues long. CDR3 loop: CASSYSRRHYEQYF. The CDR3, as DNA: TGTGCCAGCAGTTACTCACGCAGGCACTACGAGCAGTACTTC.

The V call is TRBV7-2, the J call TRBJ2-3; 8 bases are a match to TRBD2. The junction had 9 bases not matched to a gene; V was cut back by 2 bases and J by 5 bases. The CDR3 has 16 amino acids. Germline V gene sequence: CDR1 SGHTA, CDR2 FQGNSA. The CDR3 loop is CASSLWGTRSGDTQYF. The CDR3 DNA follows: TGTGCCAGCAGCTTATGGGGGACTAGGTCAGGAGATACGCAGTATTTT.

This sequence joins TRBV7-9 and TRBJ2-5, with 8 bases matching TRBD2. CDR1 is SEHNR, CDR2 FQNEAQ, per germline (reference sequence). The junction had 9 bases not matched to a gene; V was cut back by 6 bases and J by 3 bases. This CDR3 spans 15 amino acids. CDR3 loop: CASRSPGLGKETQYF. CDR3 DNA: TGTGCCAGCAGGTCTCCGGGACTAGGGAAAGAGACCCAGTACTTC.

The chain combines TRBV2 with TRBJ1-2, with 8 bases that match TRBD1. Per the germline V gene, CDR1 is SNHLY and CDR2 is FYNNEI. Trimming removed 8 bases from V and 1 base from J; junction bases left unmatched: 9. This CDR3 contains 15 residues. The DNA of the CDR3 is TGTGCCAGCCGACCCCGGACAGGGATTAACTATGGCTACACCTTC. It encodes CASRPRTGINYGYTF.

V and J are TRBV11-3 and TRBJ1-1; D unclear. CDR3 length: 13 amino acids. The V gene lost 0 bases and the J gene lost 1 base, with 3 bases spanning the gap. Germline V lookup: CDR1 SGHNT, CDR2 YENEEA. The CDR3 DNA reads TGTGCCAGCAGCTTAGATCGGAACACTGAAGCTTTCTTT. Protein product: CASSLDRNTEAFF.

The V gene is TRBV9, the J gene TRBJ1-2; weak D call: TRBD1 (6 bases). Trimming removed 6 bases from V and 4 bases from J, with 19 bases in between. Germline CDR1 SGDLS, CDR2 YYNGEE. The CDR3 has 15 residues. For the CDR3, the DNA is TGTGCCAGCAACCCGGACGGGGGGCCTGCCTATGGCTACACCTTC. It is translated as CASNPDGGPAYGYTF.

This clone was counted only a few times. The chain recombines TRBV15 with TRBJ2-7, with 9 bases lining up with TRBD2. The CDR3 covers 16 residues. Per the germline V gene, CDR1 is LNHNV and CDR2 is YYDKDF (reference sequence). V dropped 3 bases and J dropped 4; count of bases not matched to a gene: 10. The CDR3, as DNA: TGTGCCACCAGCAGGGCTGCCGGGACTAGCTGGTACGAGCAGTACTTC. Translating it yields CATSRAAGTSWYEQYF. Based on the CDR3 plus reference TRBV15 and TRBJ2-7, the full variable domain is DAMVIQNPRYQVTQFGKPVTLSCSQTLNHNVMYWYQQKSSQAPKLLFHYYDKDFNNEADTPDNFQSRRPNTSFCFLDIRSPGLGDTAMYLCATSRAAGTSWYEQYFGPGTRLTVT.

The chain joins TRBV9 to TRBJ2-7, with TRBD2 matching 8 bases. The CDR3 has 15 residues. Germline lookup yields CDR1 SGDLS and CDR2 YYNGEE. Trimming took 4 bases from V and 0 from J; bases not matched to a gene: 6. The CDR3 nucleotides read TGTGCCAGCAGCAAACTAGCGGATTTCTCCTACGAGCAGTACTTC. This encodes CASSKLADFSYEQYF. The whole variable domain, remainder taken from reference TRBV9 and TRBJ2-7, is DSGVTQTPKHLITATGQRVTLRCSPRSGDLSVYWYQQSLDQGLQFLIQYYNGEERAKGNILERFSAQQFPDLHSELNLSSLELGDSALYFCASSKLADFSYEQYFGPGTRLTVT.

The chain carries TRBV5-5 and TRBJ2-7; unclear D gene. Germline loops: CDR1 SGHKS, CDR2 YYEKEE (reference sequence). Trimming pared 1 base from V and 2 bases from J, leaving 10 bases between. The CDR3 extends over 14 amino acids. This chain's CDR3 is CASSLRRSTYEQYF. For the CDR3, the DNA is TGTGCCAGCAGCTTGCGCCGGTCTACCTACGAGCAGTACTTC.

The chain carries TRBV10-3 and TRBJ2-7; 7 positions agree with TRBD2. The germline CDR1 and CDR2 sequences are ENHRY and SYGVKD. Trimming cost V 4 bases and J 5 bases; bases outside gene matches: 11. CDR3 length: 15 amino acids. As DNA, the CDR3 is TGTGCCATCAGTGGGACTAGTGGGGTGGGCAACGAGCAGTACTTC. Translated, it gives CAISGTSGVGNEQYF.

Here the CDR3 DNA reads TGCGCCAGCAGTCAGACAGTCATGAACACTGAAGCTTTCTTT. The encoded protein is CASSQTVMNTEAFF. The chain combines TRBV10-2 with TRBJ1-1, with D tentatively TRBD1 (5 bases). The CDR3 contains 14 residues. V lost 5 bases, J lost 0 bases, and 10 bases lay in between. Germline CDR1 is WSHSY and CDR2 is SAAADI.

The table lists this clone with a few counts. The rearrangement uses TRBV11-2 and TRBJ2-7, with a weak D call TRBD2 (5 bases). The CDR3 totals 12 residues. Trimming cost V 8 bases and J 6 bases, with 14 bases left between them. From germline, CDR1 is SGHAT and CDR2 FQNNGV. CDR3 DNA sequence: TGTGCCAGCCAAATCATCGAGGGCGAGCAGTACTTC. Encoded protein: CASQIIEGEQYF.

This clone was seen more than once but under ten times. The gene calls are TRBV9 and TRBJ1-4; no clear D gene. Germline V lookup: CDR1 SGDLS, CDR2 YYNGEE. With 0 bases removed from V and 8 bases from J, the gap between germline ends came to 11 bases. The CDR3 is 14 residues long. CDR3 DNA: TGTGCCAGCAGCGTAGGGGGAGGGCGCGAAAAACTGTTTTTT. This sequence encodes CASSVGGGREKLFF.

The chain carries TRBV19 and TRBJ1-6; D perhaps matches TRBD1 (5 bases). The V end lost 3 bases, the J end lost 9 bases, and 15 bases lay between the germline ends. The germline CDR1 and CDR2 sequences are LNHDA and SQIVND (reference sequence). This CDR3 comprises 15 residues. The CDR3: CASSIAGQGSSPLHF. The CDR3 coding sequence is TGTGCCAGTAGTATTGCGGGGCAGGGATCTTCACCCCTCCACTTT.

This clone has a single count. The chain employs TRBV4-2 and TRBJ1-4; possible D gene TRBD1, 5 bases. V dropped 1 base and J dropped 7 bases, with 10 bases sitting between them. Per the germline V gene, CDR1 is LGHNA and CDR2 is YNFKEQ. The CDR3 loop spans 14 amino acids. The DNA of the CDR3 is TGTGCCAGCAGCCAAGGGCGCAGGGTTGAAAAACTGTTTTTT. Its protein is CASSQGRRVEKLFF.